These T cell receptor beta chains were read from a single sample in a study of T-cell reconstitution after alpha-beta-depleted transplantation in children. TCRdb fed the PCR reads into MiXCR, producing one record per CDR3 protein. The sample shows 450,000 to 550,000 distinct CDR3 sequences, around 10% of them seen only once. The sequences come from PBMCs, mostly from graft donor cells, collected 180 days after TCRalphabeta/CD19-depleted stem cell transplant. The receptors were gathered from a female patient between 2 and 15 years old who had a stem cell transplant for aplastic anemia, so the T cells may come from the graft donor. The CDR3 runs from the conserved cysteine through the conserved F or W. D genes are given only for firm matches. Clone size appears in some rows only: once, few, many, or a class for an expanded clone.

>TRBV7-2|TRBJ2-3|TRBD2|few
TGTGCCAGCAGCTCCCTTAGCGGGGCTCCCACCAATACGCAGTATTTT
CASSSLSGAPTNTQYF
>TRBV20-1|TRBJ2-5|-|many
TGCAGTGCTATAAGGGGTGGCGAGACCCAGTACTTC
CSAIRGGETQYF
>TRBV7-2|TRBJ2-1|-|-
TGTGCCAGCAGCTCTAGCCAGTCCTACAATGAGCAGTTCTTC
CASSSSQSYNEQFF
>TRBV9|TRBJ1-5|-|many
TGTGCCAGCAGCGTAGGTCAAACCAATCAGCCCCAGCATTTT
CASSVGQTNQPQHF
>TRBV5-6|TRBJ2-3|-|few
TGTGCCAGCAGCACAATAGCAGCTAGCACAGATACGCAGTATTTT
CASSTIAASTDTQYF
>TRBV28|TRBJ2-7|-|-
TGTGCCAGCAGTTTATCGGAATTGCAGACTTACGAGCAGTACTTC
CASSLSELQTYEQYF
>TRBV10-3|TRBJ1-1|-|-
TGTGCCCTTAGAGGGGGGGGAAACACTGAAGCTTTCTTT
CALRGGGNTEAFF
>TRBV6-6|TRBJ2-7|-|few
TGTGCCACCGACGGCAACTCCTACGAGCAGTACTTC
CATDGNSYEQYF
>TRBV12-3/TRBV12-4|TRBJ2-2|-|many
TGTGCCAGCAACGCCCTGGGTAGGGGGACCGGGGAGCTGTTTTTT
CASNALGRGTGELFF
>TRBV29-1|TRBJ1-2|-|-
TGCACCCCGTGGCAGATCAACTATGGCTACACCTTC
CTPWQINYGYTF
>TRBV12-3/TRBV12-4|TRBJ2-1|-|few
TGTGCCAGCAGTCCCCAGGGGAGGCCGTACAATGAGCAGTTCTTC
CASSPQGRPYNEQFF
>TRBV20-1|TRBJ1-2|TRBD1|-
TGCAGTGCTTTCGGGACAGGGTCCAGCAACTATGGCTACACCTTC
CSAFGTGSSNYGYTF
>TRBV9|TRBJ2-1|TRBD2|-
TGTGCCAGCAGCGTAGTCGAGCTAGGACTAGCGGGCCACAATGAGCAGTTCTTC
CASSVVELGLAGHNEQFF
>TRBV12-3/TRBV12-4|TRBJ1-5|-|-
TGTGCCAGCAGTCCCCGACGGGTTTATCAGCCCCAGCATTTT
CASSPRRVYQPQHF